This T cell receptor beta chain originates from a study of OX40 agonist ivuxolimab in advanced cancers. General observations from the study: Clonal expansion by week 6 occurred in CD4+ and CD8+ blood T cells (at 0.1 to 3.0 mg/kg).

Sequenced by immunoSEQ multiplex PCR; TCRdb stores in-frame clones only, minus some. The table includes 40,000 to 50,000 clones, just under 85% detected once. A note on this clone: Antigen unknown.

This specimen was CD4+ or CD8+ T cells sorted from blood, taken in a trial of the OX40 agonist ivuxolimab. The TCR was taken from an adult with an advanced solid tumor such as melanoma, head and neck, liver or kidney cancer.

Here the CDR3 DNA reads TGTGCCAGCAGCCAAGGGACTAGGACGAAAAACGAGCAGTACTTC. It is translated as CASSQGTRTKNEQYF. The chain employs TRBV4-2 and TRBJ2-7; TRBD2 aligns across 7 bases. There are 15 residues in the CDR3. V trimming: 1 base; J trimming: 5 bases; junction bases outside the gene matches: 8. Germline V lookup: CDR1 LGHNA, CDR2 YNFKEQ.